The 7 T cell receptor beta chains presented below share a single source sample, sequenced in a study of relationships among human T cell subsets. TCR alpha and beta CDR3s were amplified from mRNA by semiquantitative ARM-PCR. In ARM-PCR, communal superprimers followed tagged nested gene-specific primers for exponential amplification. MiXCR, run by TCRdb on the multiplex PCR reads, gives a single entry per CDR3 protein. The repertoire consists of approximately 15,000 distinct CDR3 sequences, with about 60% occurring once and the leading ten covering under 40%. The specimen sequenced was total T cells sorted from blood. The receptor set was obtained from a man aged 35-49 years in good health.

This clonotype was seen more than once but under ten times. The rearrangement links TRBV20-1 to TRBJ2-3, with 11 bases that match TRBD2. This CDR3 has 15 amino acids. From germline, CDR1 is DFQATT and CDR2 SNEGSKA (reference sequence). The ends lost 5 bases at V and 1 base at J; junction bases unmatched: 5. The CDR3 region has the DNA TGCAGTGCTGCCCCTAGCGGGGGGCGCACAGATACGCAGTATTTT. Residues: CSAAPSGGRTDTQYF.

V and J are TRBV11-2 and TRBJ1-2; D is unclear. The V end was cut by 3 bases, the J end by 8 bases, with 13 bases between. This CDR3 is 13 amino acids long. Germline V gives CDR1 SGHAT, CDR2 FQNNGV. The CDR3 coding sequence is TGTGCCAGCAGCTTGGGCGGTTCTGGGGGCTACACCTTC. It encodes CASSLGGSGGYTF. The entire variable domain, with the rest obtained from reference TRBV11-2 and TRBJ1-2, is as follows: EAGVAQSPRYKIIEKRQSVAFWCNPISGHATLYWYQQILGQGPKLLIQFQNNGVVDDSQLPKDRFSAERLKGVDSTLKIQPAKLEDSAVYLCASSLGGSGGYTFGSGTRLTVV.

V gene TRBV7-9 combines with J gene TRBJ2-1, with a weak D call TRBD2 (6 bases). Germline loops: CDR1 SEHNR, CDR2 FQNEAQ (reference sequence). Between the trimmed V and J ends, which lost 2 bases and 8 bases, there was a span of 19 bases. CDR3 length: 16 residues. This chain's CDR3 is CASSLIGAGILYEQFF. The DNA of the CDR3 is TGTGCCAGCAGCTTAATAGGGGCGGGAATATTATATGAGCAGTTCTTC.

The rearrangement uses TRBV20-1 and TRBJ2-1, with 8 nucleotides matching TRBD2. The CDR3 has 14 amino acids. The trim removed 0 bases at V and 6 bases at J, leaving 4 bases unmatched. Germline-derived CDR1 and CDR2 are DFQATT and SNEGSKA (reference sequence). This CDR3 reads CSAREGLGSNEQFF. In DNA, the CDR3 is TGCAGTGCTAGAGAGGGACTAGGGAGCAATGAGCAGTTCTTC.

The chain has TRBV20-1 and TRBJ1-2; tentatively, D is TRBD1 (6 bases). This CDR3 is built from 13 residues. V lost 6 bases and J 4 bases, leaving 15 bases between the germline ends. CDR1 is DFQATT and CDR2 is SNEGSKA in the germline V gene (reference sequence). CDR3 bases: TGCAGTGCCTCACAGGGAGTCGGCTATGGCTACACCTTC. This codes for CSASQGVGYGYTF.

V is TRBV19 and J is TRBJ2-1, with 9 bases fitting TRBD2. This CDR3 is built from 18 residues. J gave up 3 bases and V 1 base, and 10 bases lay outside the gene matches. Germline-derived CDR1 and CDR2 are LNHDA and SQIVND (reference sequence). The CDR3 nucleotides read TGTGCCAGTAGTATAGGGGCAAGCGGGAGGCGGTACTACAATGAGCAGTTCTTC. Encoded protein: CASSIGASGRRYYNEQFF.

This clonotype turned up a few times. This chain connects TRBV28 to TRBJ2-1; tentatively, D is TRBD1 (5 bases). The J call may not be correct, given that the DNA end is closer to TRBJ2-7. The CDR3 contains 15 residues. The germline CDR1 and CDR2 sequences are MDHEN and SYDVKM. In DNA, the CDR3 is TGTGCCAGCAGTTTAACAGGCCGGTATTCCTACGAGCAGTACTTC. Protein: CASSLTGRYSYEQYF.